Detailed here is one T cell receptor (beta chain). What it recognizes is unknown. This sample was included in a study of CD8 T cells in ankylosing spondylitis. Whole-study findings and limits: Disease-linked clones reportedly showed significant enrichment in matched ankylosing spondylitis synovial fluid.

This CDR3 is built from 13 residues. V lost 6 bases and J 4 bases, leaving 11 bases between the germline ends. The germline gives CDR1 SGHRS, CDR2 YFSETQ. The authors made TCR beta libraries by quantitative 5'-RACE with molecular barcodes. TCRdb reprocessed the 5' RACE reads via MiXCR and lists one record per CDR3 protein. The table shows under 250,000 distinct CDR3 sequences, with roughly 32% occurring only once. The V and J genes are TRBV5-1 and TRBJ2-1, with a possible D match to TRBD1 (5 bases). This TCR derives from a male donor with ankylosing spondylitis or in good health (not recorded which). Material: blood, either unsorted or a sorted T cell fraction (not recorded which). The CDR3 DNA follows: TGCGCCAGCACCACAGACAGTTACAATGAGCAGTTCTTC. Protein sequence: CASTTDSYNEQFF.